This T cell receptor beta chain was captured by sequencing in a study of blood T cell repertoires in COVID-19. Study-level background: Acute and convalescent COVID-19 specimens originated in the United States, Italy and Spain. Sample material is recorded as cDNA or gDNA derived from T cells, B-cell-depleted T cells, or PBMCs.

The CDR3 has 14 amino acids. Germline CDR1 reads KGHSH; CDR2 reads LQKENI. V was trimmed by 3 bases and J by 3 bases, leaving 9 bases between them. As handled by the study authors: How many nucleated cells were present was estimated from reference gene primer amplification. Clones were sequenced by immunoSEQ multiplex PCR, and TCRdb holds only the in-frame ones, with some missing. That table is the source of V, J and clone size, and D and trimming were worked out from the DNA. The sample has about 290,000 clones, around four fifths seen once. The source of this sequence is a woman aged 50 to 60 with active or convalescent COVID-19. The rearrangement uses TRBV18 and TRBJ1-3; D is unresolved. Sequencing input: peripheral blood. This CDR3 reads CASSPPGVGNTIYF. For the CDR3, the DNA is TGTGCCAGCTCACCCCCGGGAGTTGGAAACACCATATATTTT.